This paragraph reports one TCR beta chain. These data are taken from a study of T cell changes during pregnancy in multiple sclerosis. Profiled with immunoSEQ multiplex PCR; TCRdb holds only in-frame clones, not every one. Altogether about 40,000 clones are present, 92% being singletons, with the ten largest covering 13%. This CDR3 has 15 residues. The sample consisted of CD8+ T cells from peripheral blood mononuclear cells, taken in the first trimester of pregnancy. This chain uses TRBV21-1 with TRBJ2-7; TRBD2, the table's D call, lacks a check against the DNA. TRBV21-1 is classified as a pseudogene. This clonotype originated in a female donor with multiple sclerosis, enrolled in a pregnancy study. In DNA form, the CDR3 reads TGTGCCAGCAGCAAAGCTAGCGGGGGGCCCTACGAGCAGTACTTC. The encoded protein is CASSKASGGPYEQYF.